The rows below give T cell receptor beta chains drawn from one sample of a study of cytomegalovirus exposure and HLA in healthy donors. Generated by immunoSEQ multiplex PCR, the TCRdb table keeps only in-frame clones and is missing some. The repertoire holds roughly 150,000 clones, with 70% to 90% as singletons. Sequencing input: PBMCs. These receptor sequences come from a woman aged 18-30 years in good health and CMV-seropositive. The conserved cysteine and the conserved F or W are not part of the CDR3 here.

j_call,v_call,cdr3_length,cdr3_aa
TRBJ2-7,TRBV11-3,12,ASSRGLAIYEQY
TRBJ2-5,TRBV11-1,12,ASSFLRGQETQY
TRBJ1-3,TRBV25-1,13,ASRNRSLWANTIY
TRBJ2-3,TRBV4-1,16,ASSHLGTSGSNTDTQY
TRBJ1-2,TRBV6-1,17,ASSGIYGTGEINFYGYT
TRBJ1-2,TRBV19,11,ASSIARGDGYT
TRBJ1-1,TRBV7-2,14,ASSLAFTTGGTEAF
TRBJ2-2,TRBV19,15,ASRRLDTGSDTGELF
TRBJ2-7,TRBV4-1,13,ASSQDRLAIYEQY
TRBJ2-1,TRBV19,11,ASSISPGLEQF
TRBJ2-7,TRBV5-6,13,ASSLVSGVSYEQY
TRBJ2-1,TRBV28,13,ASSPFDRDFGEQF
TRBJ2-7,TRBV6-5,12,ASSPGTGVYEQY
TRBJ2-7,TRBV5-1,13,ASSSDYRAGIEQY
TRBJ1-2,TRBV5-6,11,ASSPGQSYGYT
TRBJ2-5,TRBV30,9,AWSRRETQY
TRBJ2-1,TRBV6-1,15,ASSDGPSGRSYNEQF
TRBJ2-2,TRBV5-5,13,ASSLFDGNGGELF
TRBJ2-3,TRBV10-3,14,AISEGRNRDTDTQY
TRBJ2-5,TRBV6-6,13,ASSSRLAGVETQY
TRBJ1-4,TRBV6-6,12,ASSYLGAREKLF
TRBJ1-1,TRBV28,11,ASIPGANTEAF
TRBJ2-7,TRBV7-2,13,ASSRGTGIGYEQY
TRBJ2-5,TRBV5-1,13,ASSLRAGGAETQY
TRBJ1-1,TRBV30,11,AWSSQLGTEAF
TRBJ1-2,TRBV30,14,AWSVRVPLGGYGYT
TRBJ1-1,TRBV6-5,13,ASSSPGQKNTEAF
TRBJ1-1,TRBV28,9,ASSLSGEAF
TRBJ2-5,TRBV19,13,ASSADRVGQETQY
TRBJ2-4,TRBV11-2,13,ASSLEALAKNIQY
TRBJ2-7,TRBV7-8,11,ASSREATYEQY
TRBJ2-1,TRBV6-5,10,ASSPSGGEQF
TRBJ2-5,TRBV7-9,11,ASSLEATETQY
TRBJ2-7,TRBV2,13,ASSERVAGLYEQY
TRBJ1-5,TRBV11-2,12,ASSLGRSNQPQH
TRBJ2-5,TRBV6-5,12,ASSYSGGSKTQY
TRBJ1-2,TRBV5-4,12,ASSLNSPNYGYT
TRBJ1-2,TRBV30,13,AWTPDRGRSYGYT